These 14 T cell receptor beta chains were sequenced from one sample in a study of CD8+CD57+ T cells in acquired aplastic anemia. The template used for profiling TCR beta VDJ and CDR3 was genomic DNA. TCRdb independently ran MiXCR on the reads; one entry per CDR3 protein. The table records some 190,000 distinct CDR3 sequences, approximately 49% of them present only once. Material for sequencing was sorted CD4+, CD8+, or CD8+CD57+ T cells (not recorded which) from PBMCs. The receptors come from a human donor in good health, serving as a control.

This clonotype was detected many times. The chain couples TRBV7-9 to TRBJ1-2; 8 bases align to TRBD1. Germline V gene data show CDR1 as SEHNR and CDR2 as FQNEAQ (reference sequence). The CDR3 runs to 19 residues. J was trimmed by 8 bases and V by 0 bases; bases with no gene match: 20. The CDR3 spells CASSLAPFTHRGSAGGYTF. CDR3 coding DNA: TGTGCCAGCAGCTTAGCGCCCTTTACTCACAGGGGGTCGGCCGGCGGCTACACCTTC.

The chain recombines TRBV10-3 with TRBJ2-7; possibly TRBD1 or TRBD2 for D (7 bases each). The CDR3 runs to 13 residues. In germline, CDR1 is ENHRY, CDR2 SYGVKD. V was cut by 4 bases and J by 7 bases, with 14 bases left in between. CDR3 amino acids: CAISAQGGYEQYF. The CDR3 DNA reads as TGTGCCATCAGTGCGCAGGGGGGGTATGAGCAGTACTTC.

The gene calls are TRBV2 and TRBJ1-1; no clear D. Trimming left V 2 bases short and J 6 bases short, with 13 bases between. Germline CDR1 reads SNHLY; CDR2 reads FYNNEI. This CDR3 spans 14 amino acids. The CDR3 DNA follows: TGTGCCAGCAGTGAACGGTTCGTGGCGGCTGAAGCTTTCTTT. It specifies CASSERFVAAEAFF. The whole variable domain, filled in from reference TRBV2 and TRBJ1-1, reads EPEVTQTPSHQVTQMGQEVILRCVPISNHLYFYWYRQILGQKVEFLVSFYNNEISEKSEIFDDQFSVERPDGSNFTLKIRSTKLEDSAMYFCASSERFVAAEAFFGQGTRLTVV.

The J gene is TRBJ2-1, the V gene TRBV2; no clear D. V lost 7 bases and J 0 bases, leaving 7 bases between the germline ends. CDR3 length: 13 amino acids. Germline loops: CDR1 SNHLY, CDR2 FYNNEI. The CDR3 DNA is TGTGCCAGCACCGTAAGCTCCTACAATGAGCAGTTCTTC. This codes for CASTVSSYNEQFF.

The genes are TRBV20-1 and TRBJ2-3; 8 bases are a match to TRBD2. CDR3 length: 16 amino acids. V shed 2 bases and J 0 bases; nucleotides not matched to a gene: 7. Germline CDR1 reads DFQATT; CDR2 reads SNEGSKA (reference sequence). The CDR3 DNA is TGCAGTGCTAGAAGCCCGGCTAGCGGGAGCACAGATACGCAGTATTTT. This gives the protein CSARSPASGSTDTQYF.

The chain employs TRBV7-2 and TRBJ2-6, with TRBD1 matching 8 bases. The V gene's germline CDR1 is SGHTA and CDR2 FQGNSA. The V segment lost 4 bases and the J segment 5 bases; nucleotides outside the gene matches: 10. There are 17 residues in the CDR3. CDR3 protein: CASSSALDRVRANVLTF. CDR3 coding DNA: TGTGCCAGCAGCTCCGCCCTGGACAGGGTGAGGGCCAACGTCCTGACTTTC. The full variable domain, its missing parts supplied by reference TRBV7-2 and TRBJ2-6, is GAGVSQSPSNKVTEKGKDVELRCDPISGHTALYWYRQSLGQGLEFLIYFQGNSAPDKSGLPSDRFSAERTGGSVSTLTIQRTQQEDSAVYLCASSSALDRVRANVLTFGAGSRLTVL.

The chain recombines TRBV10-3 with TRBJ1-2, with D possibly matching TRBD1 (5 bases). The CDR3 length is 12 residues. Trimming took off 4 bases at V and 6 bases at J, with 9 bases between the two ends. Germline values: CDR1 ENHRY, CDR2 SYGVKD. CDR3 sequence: CAISVAGDGYTF. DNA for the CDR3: TGTGCCATCAGTGTGGCGGGGGATGGCTACACCTTC.

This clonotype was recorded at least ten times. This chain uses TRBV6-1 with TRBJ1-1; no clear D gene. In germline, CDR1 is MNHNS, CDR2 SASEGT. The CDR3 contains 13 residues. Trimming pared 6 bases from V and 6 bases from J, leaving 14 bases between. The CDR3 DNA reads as TGTGCCAGCAGCCGCGGGGAGGGTTCTGAAGCTTTCTTT. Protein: CASSRGEGSEAFF.

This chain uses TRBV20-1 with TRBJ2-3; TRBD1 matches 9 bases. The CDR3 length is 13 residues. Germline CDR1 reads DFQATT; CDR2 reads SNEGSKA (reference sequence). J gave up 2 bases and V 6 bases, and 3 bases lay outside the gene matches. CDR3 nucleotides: TGCAGTGCCTGGACAGGGGACACAGATACGCAGTATTTT. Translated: CSAWTGDTDTQYF.

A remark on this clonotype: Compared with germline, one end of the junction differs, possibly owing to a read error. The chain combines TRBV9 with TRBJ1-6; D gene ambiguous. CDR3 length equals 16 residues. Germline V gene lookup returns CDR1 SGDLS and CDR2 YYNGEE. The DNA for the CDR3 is TGCGCCAGCAGCTTGGTAGCGACCGACTATAATTCACCCCTCCACTTT. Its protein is CASSLVATDYNSPLHF.

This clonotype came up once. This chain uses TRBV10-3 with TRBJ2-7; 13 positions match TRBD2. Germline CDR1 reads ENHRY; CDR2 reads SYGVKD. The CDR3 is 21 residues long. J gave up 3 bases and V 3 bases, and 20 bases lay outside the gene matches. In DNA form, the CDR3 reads TGTGCCATCAGTGAATCGGCGGGGTGGACTAGCGGGGGTTCAAACCGCTACGAGCAGTACTTC. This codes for CAISESAGWTSGGSNRYEQYF.

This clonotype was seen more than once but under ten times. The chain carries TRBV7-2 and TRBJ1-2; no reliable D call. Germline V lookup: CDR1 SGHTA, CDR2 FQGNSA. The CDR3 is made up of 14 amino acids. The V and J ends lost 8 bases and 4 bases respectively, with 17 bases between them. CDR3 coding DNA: TGTGCCAGCCAACCACGTGGGGAGATCTATGGCTACACCTTC. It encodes CASQPRGEIYGYTF.

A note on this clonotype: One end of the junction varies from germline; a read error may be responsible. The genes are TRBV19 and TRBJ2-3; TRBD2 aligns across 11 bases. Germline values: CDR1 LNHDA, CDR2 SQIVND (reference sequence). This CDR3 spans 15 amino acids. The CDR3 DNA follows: TGTGCCAGTAGATCTAGCGGGGGGTTCACAGTTACGCAATATTTT. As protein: CASRSSGGFTVTQYF.

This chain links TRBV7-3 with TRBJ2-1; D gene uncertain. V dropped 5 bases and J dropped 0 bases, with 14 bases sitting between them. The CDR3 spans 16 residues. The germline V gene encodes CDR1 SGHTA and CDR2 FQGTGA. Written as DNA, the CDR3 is TGTGCCAGCAGCGTCCTAGGTGGGGACTCCTACAATGAGCAGTTCTTC. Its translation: CASSVLGGDSYNEQFF.